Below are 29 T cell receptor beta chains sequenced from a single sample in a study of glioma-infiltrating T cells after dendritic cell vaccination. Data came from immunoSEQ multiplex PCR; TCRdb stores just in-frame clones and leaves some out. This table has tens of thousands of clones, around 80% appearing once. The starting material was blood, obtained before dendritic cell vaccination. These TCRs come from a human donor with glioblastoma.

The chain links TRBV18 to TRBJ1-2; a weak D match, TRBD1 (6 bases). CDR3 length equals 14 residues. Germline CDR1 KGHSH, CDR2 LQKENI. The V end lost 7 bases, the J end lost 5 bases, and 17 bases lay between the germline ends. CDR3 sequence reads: CASLEETGKYGYTF. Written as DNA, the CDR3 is TGTGCCAGCTTGGAAGAGACAGGAAAATATGGCTACACCTTC.

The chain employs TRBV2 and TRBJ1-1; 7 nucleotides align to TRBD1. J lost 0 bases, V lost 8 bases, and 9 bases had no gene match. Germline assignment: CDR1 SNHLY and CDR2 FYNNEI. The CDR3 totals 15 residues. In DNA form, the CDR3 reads TGTGCCAGCGGGGGGTCAGGGGGAATGAACACTGAAGCTTTCTTT. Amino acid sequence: CASGGSGGMNTEAFF.

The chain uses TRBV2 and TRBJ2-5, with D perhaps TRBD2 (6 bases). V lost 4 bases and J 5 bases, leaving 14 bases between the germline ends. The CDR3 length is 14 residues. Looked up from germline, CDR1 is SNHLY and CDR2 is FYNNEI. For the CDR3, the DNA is TGTGCCAGCAGTGTGCGGGTTGGGGGGGAGACCCAGTACTTC. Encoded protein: CASSVRVGGETQYF.

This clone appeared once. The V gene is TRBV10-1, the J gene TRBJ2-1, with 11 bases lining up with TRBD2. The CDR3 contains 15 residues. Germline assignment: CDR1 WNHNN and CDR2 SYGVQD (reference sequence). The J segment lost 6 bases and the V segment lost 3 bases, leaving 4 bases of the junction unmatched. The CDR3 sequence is CASSDVAGGRNEQFF. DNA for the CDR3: TGCGCCAGCAGTGATGTAGCGGGGGGGCGCAATGAGCAGTTCTTC.

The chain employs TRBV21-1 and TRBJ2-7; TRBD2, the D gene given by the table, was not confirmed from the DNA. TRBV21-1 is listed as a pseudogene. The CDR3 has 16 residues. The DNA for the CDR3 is TGTGCCAGCAGCAACGCCAGGACTAACTGGGGTGACGAGCAGTACGTC. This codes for CASSNARTNWGDEQYV.

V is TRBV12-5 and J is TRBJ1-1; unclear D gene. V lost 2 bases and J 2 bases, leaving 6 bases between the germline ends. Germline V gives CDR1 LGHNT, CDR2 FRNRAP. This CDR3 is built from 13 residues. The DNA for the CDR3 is TGTGCTAGTGGTTTGCGGGGAAACACTGAAGCTTTCTTT. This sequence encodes CASGLRGNTEAFF.

The CDR3 DNA reads TGCGCCAGCACCTACCCACCCCGGGTCTTCTCTGGAAACACCATATATTTT. It yields the protein CASTYPPRVFSGNTIYF. The chain has TRBV10-1 and TRBJ1-3; D is ambiguous. CDR1 WNHNN and CDR2 SYGVQD come from the germline V gene (reference sequence). The CDR3 has 17 residues. The V gene lost 7 bases and the J gene lost 0 bases, with 19 bases spanning the gap.

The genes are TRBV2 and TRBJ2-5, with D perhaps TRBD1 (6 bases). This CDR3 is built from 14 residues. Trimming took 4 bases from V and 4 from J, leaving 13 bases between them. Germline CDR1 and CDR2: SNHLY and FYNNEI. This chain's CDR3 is CASSGRGGGETQYF. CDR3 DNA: TGTGCCAGCAGTGGACGAGGGGGTGGAGAGACCCAGTACTTC.

This CDR3 reads CASSEGSSGGGETQYF. CDR3 DNA: TGTGCCAGCAGTGAAGGGTCTAGCGGGGGGGGAGAGACCCAGTACTTC. The chain links TRBV2 to TRBJ2-5; 12 bases fit TRBD2. V trimming: 1 base; J trimming: 4 bases; junction bases outside the gene matches: 4. The CDR3 is 16 residues long. Germline CDR1 SNHLY, CDR2 FYNNEI.

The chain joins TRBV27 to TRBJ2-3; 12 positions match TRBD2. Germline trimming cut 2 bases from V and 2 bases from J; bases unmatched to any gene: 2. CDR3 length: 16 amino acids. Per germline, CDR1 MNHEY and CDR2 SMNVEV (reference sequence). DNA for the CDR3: TGTGCCAGCAGTTTACTAGCGGGGGGGGTCACAGATACGCAGTATTTT. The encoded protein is CASSLLAGGVTDTQYF.

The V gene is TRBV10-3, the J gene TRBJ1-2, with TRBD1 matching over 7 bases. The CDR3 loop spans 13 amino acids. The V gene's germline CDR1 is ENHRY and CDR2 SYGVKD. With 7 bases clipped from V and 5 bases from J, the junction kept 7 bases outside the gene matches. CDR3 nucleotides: TGTGCCATCAACCCCGCAGGGGGGTATGGCTACACCTTC. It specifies CAINPAGGYGYTF.

The CDR3 DNA reads as TGTGCCAGCAGCTTAGATCTAAACTATCAGCCCCAGCATTTT. Its protein is CASSLDLNYQPQHF. The chain employs TRBV11-2 and TRBJ1-5; D is undetermined. The germline gives CDR1 SGHAT, CDR2 FQNNGV. Deletions cut 0 bases from V and 5 bases from J, with 8 bases between. The CDR3 has 14 residues.

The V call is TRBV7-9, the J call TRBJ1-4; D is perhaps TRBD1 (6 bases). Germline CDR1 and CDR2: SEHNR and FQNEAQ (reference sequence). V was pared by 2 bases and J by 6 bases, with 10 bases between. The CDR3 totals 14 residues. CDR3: CASSLLQGDEKLFF. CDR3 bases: TGTGCCAGCAGCTTACTACAGGGCGATGAAAAACTGTTTTTT.

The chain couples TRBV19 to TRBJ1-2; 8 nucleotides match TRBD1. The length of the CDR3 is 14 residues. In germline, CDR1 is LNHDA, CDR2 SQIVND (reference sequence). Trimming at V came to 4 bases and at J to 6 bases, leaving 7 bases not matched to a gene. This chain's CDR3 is CASSNTGTGDGYTF. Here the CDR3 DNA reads TGTGCCAGTAGTAATACCGGGACAGGCGATGGCTACACCTTC.

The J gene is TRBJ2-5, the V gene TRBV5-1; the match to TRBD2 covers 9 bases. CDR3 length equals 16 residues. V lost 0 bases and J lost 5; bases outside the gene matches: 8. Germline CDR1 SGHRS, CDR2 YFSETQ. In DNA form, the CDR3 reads TGCGCCAGCAGCTTGGAAATGCTAGCGGGGATGGAGACCCAGTACTTC. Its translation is CASSLEMLAGMETQYF.

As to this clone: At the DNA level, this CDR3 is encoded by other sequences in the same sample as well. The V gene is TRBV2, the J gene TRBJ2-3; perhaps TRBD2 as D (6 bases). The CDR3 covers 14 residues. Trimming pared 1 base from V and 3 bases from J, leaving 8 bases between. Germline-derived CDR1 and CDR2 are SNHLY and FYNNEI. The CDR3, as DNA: TGTGCCAGCAGTGAAGGGCTAGCGACAGATACGCAGTATTTT. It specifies CASSEGLATDTQYF. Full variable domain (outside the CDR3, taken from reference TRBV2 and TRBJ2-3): EPEVTQTPSHQVTQMGQEVILRCVPISNHLYFYWYRQILGQKVEFLVSFYNNEISEKSEIFDDQFSVERPDGSNFTLKIRSTKLEDSAMYFCASSEGLATDTQYFGPGTRLTVL.

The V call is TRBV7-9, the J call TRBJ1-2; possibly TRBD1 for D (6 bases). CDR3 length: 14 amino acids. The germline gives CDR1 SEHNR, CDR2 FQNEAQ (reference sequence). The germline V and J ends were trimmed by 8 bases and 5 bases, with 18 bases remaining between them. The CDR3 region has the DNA TGTGCCAGCGCAGGCGAGGGCCAGGGGTATGGCTACACCTTC. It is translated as CASAGEGQGYGYTF.

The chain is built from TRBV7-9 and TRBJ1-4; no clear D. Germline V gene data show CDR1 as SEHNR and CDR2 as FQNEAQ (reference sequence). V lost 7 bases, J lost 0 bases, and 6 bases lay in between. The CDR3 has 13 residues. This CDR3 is CASTTATNEKLFF. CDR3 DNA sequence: TGTGCCAGCACCACAGCAACTAATGAAAAACTGTTTTTT.

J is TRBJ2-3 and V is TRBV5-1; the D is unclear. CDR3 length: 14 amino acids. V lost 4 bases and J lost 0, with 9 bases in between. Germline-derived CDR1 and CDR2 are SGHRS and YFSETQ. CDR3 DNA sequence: TGCGCCAGCAGCCATGACACAAGCACAGATACGCAGTATTTT. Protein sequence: CASSHDTSTDTQYF.

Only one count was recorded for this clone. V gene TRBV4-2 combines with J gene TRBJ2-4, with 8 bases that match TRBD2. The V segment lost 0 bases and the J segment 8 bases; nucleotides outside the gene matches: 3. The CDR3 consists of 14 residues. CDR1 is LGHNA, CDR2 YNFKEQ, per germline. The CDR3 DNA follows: TGTGCCAGCAGCCAAGACGGGAGGGCGGACATTCAGTACTTC. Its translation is CASSQDGRADIQYF.

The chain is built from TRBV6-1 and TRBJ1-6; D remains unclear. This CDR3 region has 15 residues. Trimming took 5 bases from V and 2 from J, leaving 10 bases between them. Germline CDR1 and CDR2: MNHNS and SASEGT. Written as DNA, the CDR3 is TGTGCCAGCAGTCAATCCGGGACCTATAATTCACCCCTCCACTTT. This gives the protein CASSQSGTYNSPLHF.

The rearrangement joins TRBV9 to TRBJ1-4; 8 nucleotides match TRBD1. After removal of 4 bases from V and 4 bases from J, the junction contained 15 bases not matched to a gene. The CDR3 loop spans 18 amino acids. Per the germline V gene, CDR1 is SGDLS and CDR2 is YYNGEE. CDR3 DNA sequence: TGTGCCAGCAGCCCACTGGGACAGGTCGGAGAAGGTAATGAAAAACTGTTTTTT. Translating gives CASSPLGQVGEGNEKLFF.

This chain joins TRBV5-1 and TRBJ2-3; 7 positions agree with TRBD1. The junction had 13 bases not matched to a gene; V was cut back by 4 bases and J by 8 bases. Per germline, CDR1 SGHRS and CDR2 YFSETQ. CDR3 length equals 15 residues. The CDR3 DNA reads TGCGCCAGCAGCGCTTCGACAGGGATAGTATCTACGCAGTATTTT. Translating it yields CASSASTGIVSTQYF. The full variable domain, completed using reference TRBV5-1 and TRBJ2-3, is KAGVTQTPRYLIKTRGQQVTLSCSPISGHRSVSWYQQTPGQGLQFLFEYFSETQRNKGNFPGRFSGRQFSNSRSEMNVSTLELGDSALYLCASSASTGIVSTQYFGPGTRLTVL.

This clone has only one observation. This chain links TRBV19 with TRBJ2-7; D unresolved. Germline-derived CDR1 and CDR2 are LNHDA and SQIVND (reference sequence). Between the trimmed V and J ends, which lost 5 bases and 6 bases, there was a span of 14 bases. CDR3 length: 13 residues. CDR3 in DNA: TGTGCCAGTAGTGCCCAGATTGCTGGCGAGCAGTACTTC. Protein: CASSAQIAGEQYF.

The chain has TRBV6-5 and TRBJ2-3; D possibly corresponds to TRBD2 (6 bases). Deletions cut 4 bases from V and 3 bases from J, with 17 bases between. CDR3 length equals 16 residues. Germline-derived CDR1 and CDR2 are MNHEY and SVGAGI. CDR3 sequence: CASSSRLVKGTDTQYF. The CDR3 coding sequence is TGTGCCAGCAGTTCTCGACTAGTTAAAGGGACAGATACGCAGTATTTT.

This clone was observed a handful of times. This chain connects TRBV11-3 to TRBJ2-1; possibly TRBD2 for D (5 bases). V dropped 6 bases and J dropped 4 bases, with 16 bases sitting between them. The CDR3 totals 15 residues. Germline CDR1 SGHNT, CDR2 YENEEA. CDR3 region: CASSSQDGGYNEQFF. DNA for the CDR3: TGTGCCAGCAGTTCCCAAGATGGCGGGTACAATGAGCAGTTCTTC.

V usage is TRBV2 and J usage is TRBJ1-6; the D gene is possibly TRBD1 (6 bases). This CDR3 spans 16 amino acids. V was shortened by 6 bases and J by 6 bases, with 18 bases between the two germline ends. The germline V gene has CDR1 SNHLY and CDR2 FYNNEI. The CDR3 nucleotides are TGTGCCAGCAGCGAAAGACAGGCCGCACGTAATTCACCCCTCCACTTT. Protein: CASSERQAARNSPLHF.

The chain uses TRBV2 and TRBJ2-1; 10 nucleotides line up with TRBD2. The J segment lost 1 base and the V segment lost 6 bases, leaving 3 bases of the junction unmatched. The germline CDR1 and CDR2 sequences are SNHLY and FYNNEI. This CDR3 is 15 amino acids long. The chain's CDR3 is CASRELAGSYNEQFF. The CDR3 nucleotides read TGTGCCAGCAGGGAACTAGCGGGGTCCTACAATGAGCAGTTCTTC.

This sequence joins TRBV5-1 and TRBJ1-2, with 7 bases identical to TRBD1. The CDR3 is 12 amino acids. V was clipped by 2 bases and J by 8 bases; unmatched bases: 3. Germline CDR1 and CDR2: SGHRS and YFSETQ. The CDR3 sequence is CASSLGQEGYTF. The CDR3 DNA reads TGCGCCAGCAGCTTAGGACAGGAAGGCTACACCTTC.